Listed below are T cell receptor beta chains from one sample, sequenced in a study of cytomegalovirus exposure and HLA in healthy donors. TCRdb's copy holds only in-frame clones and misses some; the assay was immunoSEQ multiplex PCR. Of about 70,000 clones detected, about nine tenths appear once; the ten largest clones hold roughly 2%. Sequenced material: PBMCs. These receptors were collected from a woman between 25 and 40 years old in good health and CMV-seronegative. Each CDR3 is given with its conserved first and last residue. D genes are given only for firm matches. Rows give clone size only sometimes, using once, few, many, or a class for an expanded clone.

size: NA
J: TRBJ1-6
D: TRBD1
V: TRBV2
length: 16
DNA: TGTGCCAGCAGTGTGAGGGACAGCTCCTATAATTCACCCCTCCACTTT
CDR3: CASSVRDSSYNSPLHF

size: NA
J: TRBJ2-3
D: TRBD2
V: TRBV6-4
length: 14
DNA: TGTGCCAGCAGTCTAGCGGGAGATGGGGATACGCAGTATTTT
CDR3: CASSLAGDGDTQYF

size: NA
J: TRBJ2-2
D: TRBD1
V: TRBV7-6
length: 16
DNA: TGTGCCAGCAGCCTCAGGACAGGGACGGAGTCCGGGGAGCTGTTTTTT
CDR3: CASSLRTGTESGELFF

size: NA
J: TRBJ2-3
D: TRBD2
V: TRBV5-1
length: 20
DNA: TGCGCCAGCAGCTTGGATTTGGGGACTAGCGCCTCTAGGAGCACAGATACGCAGTATTTT
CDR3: CASSLDLGTSASRSTDTQYF

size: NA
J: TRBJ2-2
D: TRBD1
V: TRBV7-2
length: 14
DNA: TGTGCCAGCAGCGTGGACAGGGGGCCCGGGGAGCTGTTTTTT
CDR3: CASSVDRGPGELFF

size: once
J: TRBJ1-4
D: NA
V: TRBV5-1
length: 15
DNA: TGCGCCAGCAGCTTGGCTACAGCAACTAATGAAAAACTGTTTTTT
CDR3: CASSLATATNEKLFF

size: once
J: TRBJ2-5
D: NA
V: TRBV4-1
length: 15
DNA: TGCGCCAGCAGCCAAAGCTTTAGACTGCAAGAGACCCAGTACTTC
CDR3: CASSQSFRLQETQYF

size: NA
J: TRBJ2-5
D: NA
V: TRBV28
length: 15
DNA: TGTGCCAGCAGTTTAGGGCTAGCGCTTCAAGAGACCCAGTACTTC
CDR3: CASSLGLALQETQYF

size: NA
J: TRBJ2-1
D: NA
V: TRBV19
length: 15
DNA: TGTGCCAGTAGTATTACGGGAGCCCGGTTCGGTGAGCAGTTCTTC
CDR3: CASSITGARFGEQFF

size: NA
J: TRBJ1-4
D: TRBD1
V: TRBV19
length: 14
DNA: TGTGCCAGTACCCCGACAGGGAAGAAAGAAAAACTGTTTTTT
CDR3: CASTPTGKKEKLFF

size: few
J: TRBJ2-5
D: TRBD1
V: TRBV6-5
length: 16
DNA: TGTGCCAGCAGTTACGAGTTGGGGACAGGGAGGGAGACCCAGTACTTC
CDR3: CASSYELGTGRETQYF

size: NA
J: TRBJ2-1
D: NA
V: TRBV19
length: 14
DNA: TGTGCCAGTAGTATAGGGGCTGGGGAGGATGAGCAGTTCTTC
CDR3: CASSIGAGEDEQFF

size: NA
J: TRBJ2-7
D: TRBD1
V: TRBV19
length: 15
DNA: TGTGCCAGTAGTGATCCGGGACAGGAGAACTACGAGCAGTACTTC
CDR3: CASSDPGQENYEQYF

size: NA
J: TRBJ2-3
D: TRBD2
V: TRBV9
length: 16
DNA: TGTGCCAGCAGCGTAGGCGGCGGGAGGGAAACAGATACGCAGTATTTT
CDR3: CASSVGGGRETDTQYF

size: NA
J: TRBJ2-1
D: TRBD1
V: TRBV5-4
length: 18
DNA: TGTGCCAGCAGCTTGTACCCACCGGGACAGGGATCGAACAATGAGCAGTTCTTC
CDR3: CASSLYPPGQGSNNEQFF

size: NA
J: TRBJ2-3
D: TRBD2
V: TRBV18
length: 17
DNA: TGTGCCAGCTCACCCTCAATAGCGGGAGGGAGTACAGATACGCAGTATTTT
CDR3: CASSPSIAGGSTDTQYF

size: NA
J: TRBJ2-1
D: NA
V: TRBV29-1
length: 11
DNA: TGCAGCGTCGGTGACAGTTCCCAGCAGTTCTTC
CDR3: CSVGDSSQQFF

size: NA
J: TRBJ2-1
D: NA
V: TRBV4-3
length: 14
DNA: TGCGCCAGCAGCCAGTTCGGGAGCAGGGATGAGCAGTTCTTC
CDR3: CASSQFGSRDEQFF

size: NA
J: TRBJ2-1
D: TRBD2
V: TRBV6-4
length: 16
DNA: TGTGCCAGCAGTGACTCCGGCGGGGAGGGCTACAATGAGCAGTTCTTC
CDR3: CASSDSGGEGYNEQFF

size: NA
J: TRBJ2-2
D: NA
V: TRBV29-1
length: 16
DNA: TGCAGCGTTTCATTTTTCGGCAGGGGAGGGGCCGGGGAGCTGTTTTTT
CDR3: CSVSFFGRGGAGELFF

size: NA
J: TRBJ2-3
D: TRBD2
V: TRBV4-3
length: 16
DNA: TGCGCCAGCAGCCAAGATTATCCAGCGGGAGTAGATACGCAGTATTTT
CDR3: CASSQDYPAGVDTQYF

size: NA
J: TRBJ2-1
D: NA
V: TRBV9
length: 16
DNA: TGTGCCAGCTTATTAGGTCTTCGTAAGCGGGACAATGAGCAGTTCTTC
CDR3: CASLLGLRKRDNEQFF

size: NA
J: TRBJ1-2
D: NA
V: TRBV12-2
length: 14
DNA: TGTGCAAGTCGCCCTGGACACCCAACCTATGGCTACACCTTC
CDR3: CASRPGHPTYGYTF

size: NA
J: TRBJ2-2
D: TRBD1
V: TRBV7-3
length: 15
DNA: TGTGCCAGCAGCTTATGGACAGGGGTAGGGGGGGAGCTGTTTTTT
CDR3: CASSLWTGVGGELFF

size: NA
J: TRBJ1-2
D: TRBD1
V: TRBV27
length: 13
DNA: TGTGCCAGCAGCCTGACAGGGGTCTATGGCTACACCTTC
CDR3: CASSLTGVYGYTF

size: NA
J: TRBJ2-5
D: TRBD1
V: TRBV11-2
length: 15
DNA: TGTGCCAGCAGCTCTATAGGGACAGCTCAAGAGACCCAGTACTTC
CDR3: CASSSIGTAQETQYF

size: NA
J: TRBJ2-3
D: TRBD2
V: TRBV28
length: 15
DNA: TGTGCCACCTTCTGGGGGGGAGGGAGTACAGATACGCAGTATTTT
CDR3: CATFWGGGSTDTQYF

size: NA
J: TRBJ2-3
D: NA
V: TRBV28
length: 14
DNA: TGTGCCACCGAAGGGGCGGGGAGCACAGATACGCAGTATTTT
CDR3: CATEGAGSTDTQYF

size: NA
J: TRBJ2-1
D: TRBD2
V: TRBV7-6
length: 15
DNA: TGTGCCAGCAGTTGGACTAGCGGAGCCTACAATGAGCAGTTCTTC
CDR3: CASSWTSGAYNEQFF

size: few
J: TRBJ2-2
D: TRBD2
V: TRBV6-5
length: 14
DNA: TGTGCCAGTGGACTAGCGGGATTTTCCGGGGAGCTGTTTTTT
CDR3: CASGLAGFSGELFF

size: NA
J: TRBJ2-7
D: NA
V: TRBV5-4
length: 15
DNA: TGTGCCAGCAGCCCACCTGGACAATGGTACTACGAGCAGTACTTC
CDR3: CASSPPGQWYYEQYF

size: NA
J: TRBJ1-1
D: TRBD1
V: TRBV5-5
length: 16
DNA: TGTGCCAGCAGCCCCGCGACAGGGGTGGGGAGGACTGAAGCTTTCTTT
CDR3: CASSPATGVGRTEAFF

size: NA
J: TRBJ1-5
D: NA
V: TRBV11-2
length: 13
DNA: TGTGCCAGCAGCTTACAGGGAAATCAGCCCCAGCATTTT
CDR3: CASSLQGNQPQHF

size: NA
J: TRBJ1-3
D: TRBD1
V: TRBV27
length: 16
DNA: TGTGCCAGCAGTTTATTGGGGACAGGCTCTGGAAACACCATATATTTT
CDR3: CASSLLGTGSGNTIYF

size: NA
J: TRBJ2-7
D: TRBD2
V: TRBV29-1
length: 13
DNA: TGCAGCGTTGGGGACTACCCCCTCTACGAGCAGTACTTC
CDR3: CSVGDYPLYEQYF

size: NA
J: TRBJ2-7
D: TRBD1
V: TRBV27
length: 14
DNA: TGTGCCAGCAGTCTCACAGGGGAGATAAACGAGCAGTACTTC
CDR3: CASSLTGEINEQYF

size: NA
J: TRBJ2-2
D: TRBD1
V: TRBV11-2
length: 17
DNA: TGTGCCAGCAGGGAAGGACAGGGTTCGCGGCCCACCGGGGAGCTGTTTTTT
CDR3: CASREGQGSRPTGELFF

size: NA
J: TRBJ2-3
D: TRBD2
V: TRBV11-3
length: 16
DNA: TGTGCCAGCAGCTCCTTTATAGCGGGGGCGGCAGATACGCAGTATTTT
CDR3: CASSSFIAGAADTQYF

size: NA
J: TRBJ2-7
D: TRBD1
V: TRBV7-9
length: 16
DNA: TGTGCCAGCAGTTCCCGGGCCGGGACAGGGTCCTACGAGCAGTACTTC
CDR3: CASSSRAGTGSYEQYF

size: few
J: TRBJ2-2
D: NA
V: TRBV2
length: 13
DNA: TGTGCCAGCAGTGCTAGAGGAACCGGGGAGCTGTTTTTT
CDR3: CASSARGTGELFF

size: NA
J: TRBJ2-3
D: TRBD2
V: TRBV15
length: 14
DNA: TGTGCCACCCGTCGACTAGCGCATAGAGATACGCAGTATTTT
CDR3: CATRRLAHRDTQYF